The T cell receptor (beta chain) described here comes from a study of blood T cell repertoires in COVID-19. Study information: The origin of the acute and convalescent COVID-19 samples was the United States, Italy and Spain. Nucleic acid was either cDNA or gDNA, and it came from T cells, B-cell-depleted T cells, or PBMCs.

Trimming took 5 bases from V and 2 from J, leaving 9 bases between them. The CDR3 consists of 13 residues. Germline V CDR1 and CDR2: GTSNPN, SVGIG (reference sequence). There are a few counts of this clone. Authors' processing steps: Estimation of nucleated cell counts relied on the amplification of reference gene primers. Only in-frame clones appear in the TCRdb table, and some are missing; sequencing was by immunoSEQ multiplex PCR. For V, J and clone size, that table is used; D and trimming come from the DNA. The data hold under 300,000 clones, with approximately 79% observed a single time. The clonotype was recovered from a middle-aged woman with active or convalescent COVID-19. The chain joins TRBV30 to TRBJ2-2; D gene unclear. Sequenced: peripheral blood. The CDR3 sequence: CAWDITNTGELFF. CDR3 nucleotide sequence: TGTGCCTGGGACATTACTAACACCGGGGAGCTGTTTTTT.